This T cell receptor beta chain was documented in a study of regulatory T cells in long-lasting Graves disease. Study-wide results and caveats: Newly diagnosed patients shared approximately 1,000 public clonotypes; persistent patients shared a few thousand.

Arm-PCR with iRepertoire HTBI primers amplified the CDR3 regions for these TCR beta libraries. Each CDR3 protein is one row after TCRdb ran MiXCR on the multiplex PCR reads. The sample includes 300,000 to 350,000 distinct CDR3 sequences, 15% to 20% seen only once; the top ten take 29%. Looked up from germline, CDR1 is SGHNT and CDR2 is YENEEA. V lost 3 bases, J lost 7 bases, and 15 bases lay in between. The length of the CDR3 is 15 residues. Time point given: persistent/refractory GD, antithyroid drugs over 5 years with positive TRAb. Following extraction of RNA from PBMCs, that RNA was used to make the TCR library. In its sample, this clonotype was seen many times. What it recognizes is unknown.

The sequenced sample was peripheral blood mononuclear cells (PBMCs), obtained when the disease was refractory, from a patient treated with antithyroid drugs. This sequence was found in a female donor with Graves disease. V usage is TRBV11-3 and J usage is TRBJ2-2; perhaps TRBD1 as D (6 bases). CDR3 sequence reads: CASSLSQGLGGELFF. In DNA, the CDR3 is TGTGCCAGCAGCTTGTCGCAGGGGCTGGGCGGGGAGCTGTTTTTT. Together with reference TRBV11-3 and TRBJ2-2, the CDR3 gives the full variable domain: EAGVVQSPRYKIIEKKQPVAFWCNPISGHNTLYWYLQNLGQGPELLIRYENEEAVDDSQLPKDRFSAERLKGVDSTLKIQPAELGDSAVYLCASSLSQGLGGELFFGEGSRLTVL.